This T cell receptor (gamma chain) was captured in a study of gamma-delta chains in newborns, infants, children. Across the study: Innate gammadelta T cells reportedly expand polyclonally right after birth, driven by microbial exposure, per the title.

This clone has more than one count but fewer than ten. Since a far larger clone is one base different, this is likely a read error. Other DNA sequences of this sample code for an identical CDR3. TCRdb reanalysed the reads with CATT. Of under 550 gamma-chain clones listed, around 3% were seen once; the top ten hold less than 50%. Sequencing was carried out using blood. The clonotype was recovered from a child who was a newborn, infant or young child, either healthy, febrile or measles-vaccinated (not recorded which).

The CDR3 reads CALWATGWFKIF. DNA of the CDR3: TGTGCCTTGTGGGCCACTGGCTGGTTCAAGATATTT. The chain links TRGV9 to TRGJP1. This CDR3 contains 12 residues. Germline V gives CDR1 GITISATS, CDR2 ISYDGTV (reference sequence).